This paragraph covers one T cell receptor beta chain sequence. Its antigen has not been determined. It has no much larger one-base neighbor in the sample; base qualities were not kept. TCRbeta CDR3 regions were amplified from genomic DNA by means of the immunoSEQ Assay, a bias-controlled multiplex PCR. The paper's processing steps were these. The number of nucleated cells in each sample was estimated from the amplification of reference gene primers within the assay. To quantify the absolute abundance of each unique TCRbeta CDR3 rearrangement, sequence reads were collapsed and filtered. For each sample, productive Simpson clonality was calculated as the square root of Simpson's diversity index over productive rearrangements. Imported from immuneACCESS, the table was reduced by TCRdb to in-frame sequences with V and J called. These copies leave out some clones; in studies compared against another copy, an unresolved V gene accounts for under half, and the cause of the remainder is not known. Clone size and V and J calls were adopted from that table, with D and trimming inferred from the DNA. This sample lists 280,000 or so clones; approximately 91% were detected once. The top ten clones comprise less than 10% of the sample.

Each collaborating institution followed its own protocols to collect whole blood in K2EDTA tubes. For TCRbeta analysis, collaborators shipped samples as frozen whole blood, isolated PBMCs, or DNA extracted from either of those sample types. Spanning cysteine to phenylalanine, the CDR3 consists of 13 amino acids. Just CDR3 DNA is preserved here, 39 bases in frame from base 1. According to the germline V gene, CDR1 reads MNHEY and CDR2 reads SVGEGT. V is reduced by 5 bases and J by 4 bases, leaving a spacing of 11 bases between them. This sample stems from a study of blood T cell repertoires in COVID-19 (dated by TCRdb to about 2020). Regarding the research as a whole: Collaborator samples came from the United States, Italy and Spain and covered acute and convalescent phases of COVID-19. The prospective study material was composed of cDNA or gDNA derived from T cells, B-cell-depleted T cells, or PBMCs. Subjects who had been exposed to COVID-19, were actively infected with it, or had recovered from it provided the deeply sampled blood TCRbeta repertoires that made up the dataset. A freely available public database, intended as a resource for researchers studying the immune response to SARS-CoV-2, is where the repertoires were released. Samples were obtained from the ongoing ImmuneRACE study (first 160 participants) and from over a thousand subjects provided by 6 global collaborators. A de-identified subject ID, COVID-19 status, age in years and sex were almost always included in the sample metadata. Where HLA class I and class II types were available, the types were taken from metadata supplied by the sample provider, not from assay-based typing.

General conclusions and limits of the study: Clinical and demographic metadata were provided uncurated, with the amount varying by source and participant.

This TCR came from a man in his late teens or twenties with active or convalescent COVID-19. Specimen: peripheral blood. The rearranged segments are TRBV6-2 or TRBV6-3 and TRBJ2-5, with TRBD1 perhaps the D gene, on 6 matching bases. The CDR3 in this case is CASSRQEVETQYF. The base sequence is TGTGCCAGCAGTAGACAGGAGGTAGAGACCCAGTACTTC.